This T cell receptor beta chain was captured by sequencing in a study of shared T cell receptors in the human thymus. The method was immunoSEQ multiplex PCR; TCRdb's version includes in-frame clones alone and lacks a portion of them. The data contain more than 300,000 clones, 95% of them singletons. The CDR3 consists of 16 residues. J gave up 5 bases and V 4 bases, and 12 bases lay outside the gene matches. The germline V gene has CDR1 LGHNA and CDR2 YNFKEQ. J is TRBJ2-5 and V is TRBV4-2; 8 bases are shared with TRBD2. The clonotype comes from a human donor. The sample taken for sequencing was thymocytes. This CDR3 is CASSPTQAGVGETQYF. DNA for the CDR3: TGTGCCAGCAGCCCCACGCAAGCGGGAGTCGGCGAGACCCAGTACTTC.